What follows are 5 T cell receptor beta chains derived from one specimen sequenced in a study of T-cell memory formation after mild COVID-19 (dated by TCRdb to the early 2020s). The method behind the library was 5' RACE. Sequenced on an Illumina NovaSeq 6000. Using fastp trimming at Q25 and MiXCR clonotype assembly, TCRdb reanalyzed the public sequencing data and kept in-frame beta chains. Rows are unified per CDR3 protein, each entry keeping the most common DNA and genes. Present in this sample are more than 150,000 distinct CDR3 sequences, 11% of which were seen just once. Jointly, the top ten make up approximately 3.4% of the sample. The source material was PBMCs or a T cell subset sorted from them (not recorded which). The receptors derive from a man aged 18 to 29 who had mild COVID-19 (a few samples of this study predate the infection). The sample titles of this study are shuffled in the database, so cell type and time point are left out; the donor was told from shared clones.

This chain joins TRBV5-1 and TRBJ1-3, with TRBD1 matching 7 bases. Germline V lookup: CDR1 SGHRS, CDR2 YFSETQ. This CDR3 region has 14 residues. Losses at the gene ends were 2 bases for V and 3 bases for J; bases not matched to a gene: 2. Here the CDR3 DNA reads TGCGCCAGCAGCTTCGGGACAGATGGAAACACCATATATTTT. As protein: CASSFGTDGNTIYF.

This clonotype came up many times. V usage is TRBV5-1 and J usage is TRBJ2-1; TRBD2 might be the D (5 bases). CDR1 is SGHRS, CDR2 YFSETQ, per germline. The V and J ends lost 5 bases and 5 bases respectively, with 17 bases between them. CDR3 length: 15 residues. The DNA of the CDR3 is TGCGCCAGCAGTGCCCGTGCGACTACCAACAATGAGCAGTTCTTC. Protein sequence: CASSARATTNNEQFF.

The chain links TRBV4-3 to TRBJ2-5; TRBD1 matches at 8 bases. CDR3 length: 15 amino acids. The V gene end was trimmed by 1 base and the J gene end by 2 bases; junction bases not matched to a gene: 3. Germline assignment: CDR1 LGHNA and CDR2 YSLEER. CDR3 residues: CASSQGDRSQETQYF. CDR3 DNA sequence: TGCGCCAGCAGCCAAGGGGACAGGTCACAAGAGACCCAGTACTTC.

Remarks on this clonotype: This may be a read error, as it is one base from a much larger clone. This chain connects TRBV7-3 to TRBJ1-1; D is possibly TRBD1 (5 bases). The CDR3 is 13 amino acids. The germline V and J ends were trimmed by 5 bases and 1 base, with 8 bases remaining between them. Germline V gene data show CDR1 as SGHTA and CDR2 as FQGTGA. The CDR3 region has the DNA TGTGCCAGCAGCACCGACAGGAACACTGAAGCTTTCTTT. This gives the protein CASSTDRNTEAFF.

The chain joins TRBV20-1 to TRBJ2-7; 8 positions match TRBD2. CDR3 size: 15 residues. V lost 1 base and J lost 5; bases outside the gene matches: 10. Germline loops: CDR1 DFQATT, CDR2 SNEGSKA (reference sequence). The CDR3 region is CSARGQRGKDDEQYF. In DNA, the CDR3 is TGCAGTGCTAGAGGCCAGCGGGGGAAGGATGACGAGCAGTACTTC.